The present TCR beta chain was sequenced within a study of T cells in Graves' hyperthyroidism and ophthalmopathy. V dropped 6 bases and J dropped 10 bases, with 15 bases sitting between them. This CDR3 is built from 12 residues. Researchers amplified the TCR beta CDR3 regions from RNA transcripts. TCR CDR3 regions were first amplified by RT-PCR with HTBI primers. TCRdb analysed the multiplex PCR reads with MiXCR anew, one entry per CDR3 protein. The table lists about 420,000 distinct CDR3 sequences, 15% to 19% of them singletons, with around 7% in the top ten. The specimen sequenced was blood. The receptor was derived from a woman aged 18-29 years with Graves' hyperthyroidism. The chain carries TRBV12-3 or TRBV12-4 and TRBJ1-1; TRBD1 might be the D (6 bases). Here the CDR3 reads CASRTDRDIAFF. The CDR3 nucleotides are TGTGCCAGCAGGACAGACCGGGACATAGCTTTCTTT.